This note documents a single T cell receptor (beta chain) sequence. The sample holds one count of this clone. There is no known antigen for this receptor. Base qualities were left out, and no much larger clone turns up one base away. Sequences SQVTM (CDR1) and ANQGSEA (CDR2) are obtained from the germline V gene. V lost 7 bases and J lost 3 bases, and the count of bases not matched to a germline gene is 7. The CDR3 measures 14 amino acids from cysteine to phenylalanine. The read is trimmed to its CDR3 DNA, 42 bases read in frame from base 1. The sample comes from a study of CD8+ T cells in alopecia areata (dated by TCRdb to 2016 to 2018). Looking at the study overall: Treated patients were enrolled in an open-label pilot trial of oral tofacitinib, 5 to 10 mg twice daily, for moderate-to-severe alopecia areata. Biopsies were taken from tofacitinib-treated patients at baseline and at 4 and 24 weeks of treatment, and a later scalp biopsy was taken in several of the tofacitinib-treated patients. Human TCRbeta sequencing covered scalp tissue and sorted CD4+ and CD8+ peripheral blood T cells from patchy and totalis/universalis alopecia areata patients and healthy controls. Amplification of TCRbeta CDR3 regions was done by immunoSEQ multiplex PCR using 35 Vbeta forward primers and 13 Jbeta reverse primers. The study used high-throughput TCRbeta sequencing to examine T cell clonal expansion in alopecia areata, in both the C3H/HeJ mouse model and human patients. RNA was extracted with the PAXgene miRNA kit for fixed scalp, the miRNeasy kit for PBMCs, and the RNeasy kit for mouse skin. Patients stayed on tofacitinib for 6 to 18 months and then had 6 months of follow-up off drug so that delayed response and recurrence could be assessed. Clonality in the scalp was compared among normal scalp (n=4), patchy alopecia areata scalp (n=8), and alopecia totalis/universalis scalp (n=8).

To prepare the library, the immunoSEQ multiplex PCR assay was applied. For TCR sequencing, RNA was extracted from every sample and reverse transcribed into cDNA to serve as template. SuperScript III was used for first-strand cDNA synthesis, primed with a 2:1 mix of oligo-dT and random hexamers. A synthetic immune receptor repertoire was used to gauge amplification bias, and whatever bias remained was removed computationally. As for the original processing: Raw reads were preprocessed for error removal, and CDR3 was defined according to IMGT conventions as running from the conserved cysteine to phenylalanine. To get clonality, Shannon entropy was normalized by log2 of the number of productive unique TCRs and the result was subtracted from 1. Whether scalp clones were CD4 or CD8 was inferred by matching scalp TCRbeta sequences against CD4 and CD8 repertoires sorted from blood. Drawn from immuneACCESS, this table holds only the in-frame rearrangements with V and J called that TCRdb kept. Clones are partly lost; checked studies trace under half to an unresolved V gene and leave the rest unexplained. That table is the source of V, J and clone size, and D and trimming were worked out from the DNA. The sample table contains some 170,000 clones; only one count was recorded for around 60% of them. The ten most abundant clones make up roughly 14% of the sample.

Sample time point, as interpreted from the label and publication: baseline before oral tofacitinib. Lesional scalp punch biopsies and peripheral blood were obtained from alopecia areata patients. PBMCs were isolated by density centrifugation and stained for CD3, CD4 and CD8, after which CD4+ and CD8+ T cells were sorted on a FACSAria. What the work shows at the level of the full study, not this receptor alone: Shared TCR sequences between patients were less evident than in mice, which may be partly attributable to HLA diversity in the patient population. Higher clonality and more expanded CD8+ clones were observed in lesional scalp than in normal scalp, particularly in alopecia totalis/universalis, a finding suggestive of antigenic drive. Unlike mouse skin, which is dominated by gammadelta T cells, normal human skin has resident alphabeta T cells that are also sequenced, and this complicates analysis of the scalp TCR repertoire.

This specimen consisted of CD4+ T cells sorted from blood, obtained at week 0. Here the chain combines TRBV29-1 and TRBJ2-5; 11 of the junction bases match TRBD2. This receptor was identified in a human donor with alopecia areata. The nucleotide sequence is given as TGCAGCGCCAGTTCGGGACTAGCGGAAGAGACCCAGTACTTC. Its translation is CSASSGLAEETQYF.